This is a list of T cell receptor beta chains from one sample in a study of response to subunit inactivated influenza vaccine. Via MiXCR, TCRdb re-called the RT-PCR reads, giving one row per CDR3 protein. The sample includes 450,000 to 600,000 distinct CDR3 sequences, approximately 7.8% of them seen just once. The source was PBMCs from blood, collected around 25 months after vaccination. These receptors were obtained from a man between 50 and 70 years old who received an inactivated influenza vaccine. Both conserved end residues are part of each CDR3. A D gene is named only where the DNA matches it firmly. A clone size is listed for some rows: how often the clone was seen (once, few, many), or a class if it is expanded.

NA,few,TRBV29-1,TRBJ2-3,CSVEDQKRDGTDTQYF,TGCAGCGTTGAAGATCAGAAGAGGGATGGCACAGATACGCAGTATTTT
NA,few,TRBV5-6,TRBJ1-2,CASSPDNGYGYTF,TGTGCCAGCAGCCCAGACAACGGCTATGGCTACACCTTC
NA,NA,TRBV4-2,TRBJ2-5,CASSQGGAQETQYF,TGTGCCAGCAGCCAGGGTGGGGCCCAAGAGACCCAGTACTTC
NA,few,TRBV28,TRBJ1-5,CASRTGRSNQPQHF,TGTGCCAGCAGGACAGGTCGTAGCAATCAGCCCCAGCATTTT
NA,NA,TRBV12-3/TRBV12-4,TRBJ1-2,CASSNNRVGYTF,TGTGCCAGCAGTAACAACAGGGTCGGCTACACCTTC
NA,NA,TRBV11-2,TRBJ1-2,CASSLDQVYGYTF,TGTGCCAGCAGCTTAGATCAAGTCTATGGCTACACCTTC
TRBD2,NA,TRBV28,TRBJ2-1,CASSRAGRALNEQFF,TGTGCCAGCAGTCGAGCCGGGAGGGCCTTAAATGAGCAGTTCTTC
TRBD2,few,TRBV3-1,TRBJ2-2,CASSQFSYTSGRLTNTGELFF,TGTGCCAGCAGCCAATTTTCATACACTAGCGGGAGGCTAACGAACACCGGGGAGCTGTTTTTT
TRBD1,NA,TRBV12-3/TRBV12-4,TRBJ1-5,CASTSGTGSGNQPQHF,TGTGCCAGCACTTCCGGGACAGGGTCCGGGAATCAGCCCCAGCATTTT
TRBD2,few,TRBV20-1,TRBJ2-1,CSTQRGAYNEQFF,TGCAGTACGCAGCGGGGGGCATACAATGAGCAGTTCTTC
NA,NA,TRBV3-1,TRBJ2-1,CASSNRARYNEQFF,TGTGCCAGCAGTAACAGGGCGCGATACAATGAGCAGTTCTTC
TRBD1,NA,TRBV28,TRBJ1-1,CASGQGQGEGDTEAFF,TGTGCCAGCGGTCAGGGACAGGGGGAAGGGGACACTGAAGCTTTCTTT
TRBD1,NA,TRBV20-1,TRBJ2-5,CSATGTGGRETQYF,TGCAGTGCCACCGGGACAGGGGGCCGGGAGACCCAGTACTTC
TRBD1,NA,TRBV6-2/TRBV6-3,TRBJ2-7,CASSDPGQGLYEQYF,TGTGCCAGCAGTGATCCGGGACAGGGCCTCTACGAGCAGTACTTC
TRBD2,few,TRBV12-3/TRBV12-4,TRBJ2-1,CASSPAVAGGPYNEQFF,TGTGCCAGCAGTCCCGCCGTCGCGGGAGGGCCCTACAATGAGCAGTTCTTC
NA,NA,TRBV20-1,TRBJ1-5,CSARDWGSFNQPQHF,TGCAGTGCTAGAGATTGGGGTTCCTTCAATCAGCCCCAGCATTTT
TRBD2,NA,TRBV20-1,TRBJ2-7,CSASRTSGTGYEQYF,TGCAGTGCTAGTCGGACTAGCGGGACCGGGTACGAGCAGTACTTC
NA,many,TRBV5-1,TRBJ2-3,CASSSQTSSDTQYF,TGCGCCAGCAGCTCACAGACTAGTTCAGATACGCAGTATTTT
NA,many,TRBV29-1,TRBJ1-1,CSDTTGGTAFF,TGCAGCGACACCACGGGGGGAACGGCTTTCTTT
TRBD1,many,TRBV20-1,TRBJ2-1,CSASPGTGRSNEQFF,TGCAGTGCTAGCCCCGGGACAGGGCGTAGCAATGAGCAGTTCTTC